This T cell receptor (beta chain) was recovered during a study of identical twins. In this sample, this clonotype turned up many times. The antigen is unknown. The donors were all healthy and Caucasian. TCRdb reprocessed the 5' RACE reads with MiXCR, giving one entry per CDR3 protein. The table shows approximately 500,000 distinct CDR3 sequences, with 12% to 15% occurring only once. V was shortened by 4 bases and J by 0 bases, with 10 bases between the two germline ends. The CDR3 spans 15 residues. General study results and limits: Donors were not followed over many years; analysis was cross-sectional. Twins shared out-of-frame alpha sequences with excess low generation probability. Clonotypes of the beta chain that were abundant in cord blood carried fewer insertions (memory repertoires showed none).

These data also formed part of another study, on yellow fever vaccine responses in identical twins.

The chain is built from TRBV12-3 or TRBV12-4 and TRBJ1-3; D is ambiguous. The sequence came from a woman between 18 and 30 years old in good health. The sequenced sample consisted of CD4+ T cells sorted from blood. The CDR3 nucleotides are TGTGCCAGCAGTTCTGACGGACTCTCTGGAAACACCATATATTTT. Amino acid sequence: CASSSDGLSGNTIYF.